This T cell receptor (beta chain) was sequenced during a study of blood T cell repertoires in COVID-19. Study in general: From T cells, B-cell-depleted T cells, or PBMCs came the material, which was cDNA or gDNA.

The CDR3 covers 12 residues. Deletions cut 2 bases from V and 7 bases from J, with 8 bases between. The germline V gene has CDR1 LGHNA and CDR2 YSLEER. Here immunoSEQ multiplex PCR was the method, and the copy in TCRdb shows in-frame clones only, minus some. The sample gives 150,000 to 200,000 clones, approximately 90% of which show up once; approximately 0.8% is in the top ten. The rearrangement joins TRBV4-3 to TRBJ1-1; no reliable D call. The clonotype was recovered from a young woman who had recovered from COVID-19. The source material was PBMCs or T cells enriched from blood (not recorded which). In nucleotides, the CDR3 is TGCGCCAGCAGCCAAACAAGAGGTGAAGCTTTCTTT. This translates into CASSQTRGEAFF.